Below, one T cell receptor (beta chain) is given with its context. This clone is termed medium-sized (0.01 to 0.1%). This clone's antigen is unknown. No much larger clonotype is one base removed from it; base qualities were not supplied. The entry originates in a study of cytomegalovirus exposure and HLA in healthy donors (dated by TCRdb to about 2017). As for the study more broadly: A later analysis indicated that the 130 or so validation repertoires were generated on the platform also employed for the roughly 720 repertoires of the first cohort. The study was designed to test whether signatures of past pathogen exposure could be identified by cataloging public T cell receptors. In addition to the first cohort of several hundred subjects, a separate validation cohort of 130 or so different subjects was used. The study combined high-throughput TCR immunosequencing, statistical association of individual TCRs with disease status, and machine learning to predict cytomegalovirus infection status. General findings and caveats noted by the study authors: In the study, around 160 TCR beta chains were listed as associated with cytomegalovirus. Three of the identified cytomegalovirus-associated TCR beta chains were confirmed in vitro to be specific for cytomegalovirus antigens. A later analysis lacked HLA typing for the validation cohort, so it scored co-occurrence in that cohort across all 120 or so repertoires. It was suggested by the authors that the approach could potentially be generalized to other disease states and immunological phenotypes. Of the cluster scores, about 94% were above 0 in a later analysis, which found that TCRs clustered in the first cohort also tended to co-occur in the roughly 130 validation repertoires. The classifier was reported to diagnose cytomegalovirus status with high specificity and sensitivity in both the original cohort and the validation cohort. Across donors, most TCR sequences were observed very rarely, whereas some public TCRs were present in many individuals.

Libraries came from the immunoSEQ multiplex PCR assay. The authors processed their data as follows. A statistical classification framework was built for diagnosing cytomegalovirus status from the catalog of TCR beta chain sequences. The table comes from immuneACCESS by way of TCRdb, which keeps in-frame sequences with V and J called. Part of the clones is missing from these tables; in studies checked, under half for an unresolved V gene and the rest for unknown reasons. The V and J calls and clone size were taken over from that table, and D and trimming were inferred from the DNA. For this sample the table gives some 180,000 clones, of which around nine tenths were detected only once. The ten biggest clones cover approximately 7% of the sample. The donors belonged to the validation cohort of about 110 subjects, which was separate from the roughly 670-subject first cohort. The receptor comes from a man between 25 and 39 years old in good health and CMV-seropositive. The specimen was PBMCs.

Here the CDR3 is given as CASSQPMDRSREKLFF. The DNA is TGCGCCAGCAGCCAACCGATGGACAGGTCCAGGGAAAAACTGTTTTTT. The rearranged segments are TRBV4-1 and TRBJ1-4, with 7 central nucleotides matching TRBD1. Per the germline V gene, MGHRA is the CDR1 and YSYEKL is the CDR2. The CDR3 spans 16 residues, from the cysteine through the phenylalanine. Only the CDR3 DNA is retained, 48 bases long and in frame from the first base. V lost 2 bases and J lost 8 bases, and the count of bases not matched to a germline gene is 11.